These 25 T cell receptor beta chains were all obtained from the same sample, sequenced in a study of blood T cell repertoires in COVID-19. Repertoires were generated with immunoSEQ multiplex PCR, while TCRdb's copy carries only in-frame clones and drops some. This repertoire shows hundreds of thousands of clones, approximately 86% found once; its top ten account for 3.3%. The sample taken for sequencing was PBMCs or T cells enriched from blood (not recorded which). These receptors all stem from a woman in her forties with acute COVID-19.

The V gene is TRBV11-2, the J gene TRBJ2-7; a possible D gene is TRBD1 (5 bases). V lost 1 base to trimming and J lost 11 bases, with 18 bases between them. The germline gives CDR1 SGHAT, CDR2 FQNNGV. The CDR3 extends over 14 amino acids. CDR3: CASSLAPQGYEEYF. CDR3 sequence (DNA): TGTGCCAGCAGCTTAGCGCCCCAGGGATATGAGGAGTACTTC.

V is TRBV11-2 and J is TRBJ2-1; TRBD2 aligns across 8 bases. V dropped 2 bases and J dropped 1; count of bases not matched to a gene: 1. Germline assignment: CDR1 SGHAT and CDR2 FQNNGV. CDR3 length: 15 amino acids. The CDR3 DNA reads TGTGCCAGCAGCTTAAGCGGGAGTTCCTACAATGAGCAGTTCTTC. It yields the protein CASSLSGSSYNEQFF.

The chain uses TRBV5-1 and TRBJ2-7; tentatively, D is TRBD2 (6 bases). V dropped 0 bases and J dropped 0 bases, with 13 bases sitting between them. The germline V gene encodes CDR1 SGHRS and CDR2 YFSETQ. The CDR3 contains 16 residues. CDR3 nucleotides: TGCGCCAGCAGCTTGGAGGAGCGGGCCAGCTCCTACGAGCAGTACTTC. Translation gives CASSLEERASSYEQYF.

J is TRBJ1-2 and V is TRBV6-5; 9 bases agree with TRBD1. The CDR3 contains 13 residues. V shed 7 bases and J 5 bases; nucleotides not matched to a gene: 5. Germline CDR1 reads MNHEY; CDR2 reads SVGAGI. The CDR3 DNA reads TGTGCCAGCAAACCCGGGACAGGGTATGGCTACACCTTC. This encodes CASKPGTGYGYTF.

The chain combines TRBV7-6 with TRBJ2-3; possible D gene TRBD2, 7 bases. Trimming left V 8 bases short and J 2 bases short, with 23 bases between. Germline V gene data show CDR1 as SGHVS and CDR2 as FNYEAQ. This CDR3 contains 17 residues. In DNA, the CDR3 is TGTGCCAGCGGCTGGGGGGCTAGCGGAGCACCCACAGATACGCAGTATTTT. Translation: CASGWGASGAPTDTQYF. Complete variable domain (other parts from reference TRBV7-6 and TRBJ2-3): GAGVSQSPRYKVTKRGQDVALRCDPISGHVSLYWYRQALGQGPEFLTYFNYEAQQDKSGLPNDRFSAERPEGSISTLTIQRTEQRDSAMYRCASGWGASGAPTDTQYFGPGTRLTVL.

V is TRBV6-5 and J is TRBJ1-1, with 7 nucleotides matching TRBD1. V trimming: 5 bases; J trimming: 3 bases; junction bases outside the gene matches: 9. Germline CDR1 reads MNHEY; CDR2 reads SVGAGI. The length of the CDR3 is 15 residues. This chain's CDR3 is CASSKGASADTEAFF. The CDR3 region has the DNA TGTGCCAGCAGTAAGGGGGCGTCCGCGGACACTGAAGCTTTCTTT.

There are a few counts of this clone. The chain carries TRBV10-3 and TRBJ2-1; D possibly corresponds to TRBD2 (6 bases). CDR1 is ENHRY, CDR2 SYGVKD, per germline. The V and J ends lost 1 base and 7 bases respectively, with 14 bases between them. CDR3 size: 15 residues. CDR3 region: CAISEFRTAGNEQFF. The CDR3, as DNA: TGTGCCATCAGTGAGTTTAGGACCGCGGGGAATGAGCAGTTCTTC.

This chain uses TRBV9 with TRBJ1-2; TRBD1 might be the D (6 bases). Trimming removed 4 bases at V and 2 bases at J, with 15 bases between. The CDR3 is 15 residues long. The germline CDR1 and CDR2 sequences are SGDLS and YYNGEE. Here the CDR3 DNA reads TGTGCCAGCAGCCCGGTTCCAGGGGCCAACTATGGCTACACCTTC. Translating gives CASSPVPGANYGYTF.

This rearrangement joins TRBV5-1 to TRBJ2-1; 8 bases are a match to TRBD1. Germline CDR1 is SGHRS and CDR2 is YFSETQ. The CDR3 runs to 18 residues. V was pared by 0 bases and J by 4 bases, with 12 bases of the junction left unmatched. This chain's CDR3 is CASSLEGQGGYLYNEQFF. Here the CDR3 DNA reads TGCGCCAGCAGCTTGGAAGGACAGGGCGGATACCTATACAATGAGCAGTTCTTC.

The rearrangement uses TRBV5-1 and TRBJ2-7; 10 bases agree with TRBD1. The V segment lost 0 bases and the J segment 6 bases; nucleotides outside the gene matches: 6. Per the germline V gene, CDR1 is SGHRS and CDR2 is YFSETQ. CDR3 size: 15 residues. The CDR3 region has the DNA TGCGCCAGCAGCTTGGACGGGACAGGGGTTGGCGAGCAGTACTTC. Amino acid sequence: CASSLDGTGVGEQYF.

The sample holds a few counts of this clone. The V gene is TRBV25-1, the J gene TRBJ2-5, with TRBD2 matching 8 bases. CDR3 length: 15 amino acids. J lost 7 bases, V lost 5 bases, and 12 bases had no gene match. Germline CDR1 MGHDK, CDR2 SYGVNS. The CDR3 spells CASSTAAGLEGTQYF. The CDR3, as DNA: TGTGCCAGCAGTACCGCGGCGGGACTAGAAGGGACCCAGTACTTC.

The V and J genes are TRBV20-1 and TRBJ2-1, with 8 positions matching TRBD2. Trimming took 3 bases from V and 6 from J; bases not matched to a gene: 10. From germline, CDR1 is DFQATT and CDR2 SNEGSKA (reference sequence). The CDR3 totals 15 residues. The CDR3 loop reads CSASDPGSGSNEQFF. The CDR3 nucleotides are TGCAGTGCTAGTGACCCCGGGAGCGGGAGCAATGAGCAGTTCTTC.

This clone was detected once. V and J are TRBV3-1 (or the pseudogene TRBV3-2) and TRBJ2-2, with D maybe TRBD1 (6 bases). The V gene lost 3 bases and the J gene lost 5 bases, with 10 bases spanning the gap. Germline-derived CDR1 and CDR2 are LGHDT and YNNKEL (reference sequence). The CDR3 has 14 amino acids. The CDR3 loop reads CASSQPTGTGELFF. The CDR3 DNA reads as TGTGCCAGCAGCCAGCCCACAGGGACCGGGGAGCTGTTTTTT.

The DNA for the CDR3 is TGTGCCAGCAGCTCATTACAGGGGAGGGAGACCCAGTACTTC. It specifies CASSSLQGRETQYF. V is TRBV7-9 and J is TRBJ2-5, with a possible D match to TRBD1 (7 bases). The CDR3 length is 14 residues. Germline CDR1 reads SEHNR; CDR2 reads FQNEAQ (reference sequence). With 4 bases removed from V and 5 bases from J, the gap between germline ends came to 14 bases.

J is TRBJ2-3 and V is TRBV28, with 10 bases fitting TRBD2. Germline V CDR1 and CDR2: MDHEN, SYDVKM. J gave up 2 bases and V 10 bases, and 12 bases lay outside the gene matches. The CDR3 extends over 16 amino acids. The CDR3 DNA is TGTGCCACCAAAAAAGCCGGGACTAGCGCCACAGATACGCAGTATTTT. Translating gives CATKKAGTSATDTQYF. Full variable domain (outside the CDR3, taken from reference TRBV28 and TRBJ2-3): DVKVTQSSRYLVKRTGEKVFLECVQDMDHENMFWYRQDPGLGLRLIYFSYDVKMKEKGDIPEGYSVSREKKERFSLILESASTNQTSMYLCATKKAGTSATDTQYFGPGTRLTVL.

The chain joins TRBV5-1 to TRBJ1-4; D gene unclear. V was pared by 1 base and J by 2 bases, with 12 bases between. Germline CDR1 reads SGHRS; CDR2 reads YFSETQ. This CDR3 spans 16 amino acids. CDR3 DNA sequence: TGCGCCAGCAGCTTGATCCCGACATCCACTAATGAAAAACTGTTTTTT. Amino acid sequence: CASSLIPTSTNEKLFF.

In its sample, this clone was seen once. V and J are TRBV19 and TRBJ2-1; 11 bases are a match to TRBD2. From germline, CDR1 is LNHDA and CDR2 SQIVND (reference sequence). V trimming: 5 bases; J trimming: 1 base; junction bases outside the gene matches: 4. The CDR3 is made up of 16 amino acids. Here the CDR3 reads CASSWTSGPSYNEQFF. The DNA of the CDR3 is TGTGCCAGTAGTTGGACTAGCGGGCCTTCCTACAATGAGCAGTTCTTC. Full variable domain (remainder filled in from reference TRBV19 and TRBJ2-1): DGGITQSPKYLFRKEGQNVTLSCEQNLNHDAMYWYRQDPGQGLRLIYYSQIVNDFQKGDIAEGYSVSREKKESFPLTVTSAQKNPTAFYLCASSWTSGPSYNEQFFGPGTRLTVL.

The rearrangement uses TRBV6-5 and TRBJ1-5; D is ambiguous. Germline V gene lookup returns CDR1 MNHEY and CDR2 SVGAGI. Trimming shortened V by 6 bases and J by 4 bases, and 13 bases separated the two germline ends. There are 14 residues in the CDR3. The CDR3 coding sequence is TGTGCCAGCAGGGTGAGCCGGGGAAATCAGCCCCAGCATTTT. Its translation: CASRVSRGNQPQHF.

The sample holds one count of this clone. Within the sample, other DNA sequences also encode this same CDR3. The chain joins TRBV5-1 to TRBJ2-3; 9 positions agree with TRBD2. The length of the CDR3 is 15 residues. CDR1 and CDR2 from the germline V gene are SGHRS and YFSETQ. The V segment lost 5 bases and the J segment 0 bases; nucleotides outside the gene matches: 4. Here the CDR3 reads CASRPLAGSTDTQYF. The CDR3 DNA reads as TGCGCCAGCAGACCGCTAGCGGGGAGCACAGATACGCAGTATTTT.

V usage is TRBV7-9 and J usage is TRBJ1-2, with TRBD1 matching 9 bases. Trimming at V came to 5 bases and at J to 3 bases, leaving 7 bases not matched to a gene. The CDR3 loop spans 15 amino acids. CDR1 is SEHNR and CDR2 is FQNEAQ in the germline V gene (reference sequence). As DNA, the CDR3 is TGTGCCAGCAGCCTATCGGGGGACAGGGACTATGGCTACACCTTC. Protein product: CASSLSGDRDYGYTF.

This CDR3 is CASSQDFFAGELFF. The CDR3 DNA reads TGTGCCAGCAGCCAAGACTTTTTTGCCGGGGAGCTGTTTTTT. The V call is TRBV14, the J call TRBJ2-2, with D unresolved. This CDR3 spans 14 amino acids. V was clipped by 0 bases and J by 6 bases, with 8 bases between them. Germline V gene sequence: CDR1 SGHDN, CDR2 FVKESK.

The chain links TRBV2 to TRBJ2-2; 13 bases are a match to TRBD2. V gave up 3 bases and J gave up 7 bases; unmatched junction bases: 8. CDR3 length: 17 amino acids. CDR1 SNHLY and CDR2 FYNNEI come from the germline V gene. DNA for the CDR3: TGTGCCAGCAGTGACCAACTAGCGGGAGGGCCCGGCGGGGAGCTGTTTTTT. It specifies CASSDQLAGGPGGELFF.

The chain employs TRBV5-6 and TRBJ2-7; D is ambiguous. Germline CDR1 is SGHDT and CDR2 is YYEEEE. This CDR3 has 13 amino acids. The V end lost 0 bases, the J end lost 3 bases, and 7 bases lay between the germline ends. The DNA of the CDR3 is TGTGCCAGCAGCTTGGGTGACATCTACGAGCAGTACTTC. This translates into CASSLGDIYEQYF.

The rearrangement uses TRBV7-2 and TRBJ1-2; TRBD1 agrees at 7 bases. The CDR3 consists of 13 residues. In germline, CDR1 is SGHTA, CDR2 FQGNSA. The junction had 5 bases not matched to a gene; V was cut back by 5 bases and J by 5 bases. CDR3 in amino acids: CASSPKGAYGYTF. The CDR3 nucleotides are TGTGCCAGCAGCCCAAAGGGGGCGTATGGCTACACCTTC.

This clone was seen more than once but under ten times. V gene TRBV30 combines with J gene TRBJ1-4; TRBD1 is a possible D gene (5 bases). The length of the CDR3 is 12 residues. Germline assignment: CDR1 GTSNPN and CDR2 SVGIG (reference sequence). DNA of the CDR3: TGTGCTTTCGACAGTATGCGTGAAAAACTGTTTTTT. It yields the protein CAFDSMREKLFF.